In its sample, the clone carrying this T cell receptor (beta chain) was seen many times. This specimen belongs to a study of human T cells and chemical hapten exposure. Germline V gives CDR1 SGHAT, CDR2 FQDESV (reference sequence). This CDR3 is built from 12 residues. V was cut by 2 bases and J by 5 bases, with 4 bases left in between. The time point denotes: patch test 1, 2 weeks after DPC sensitization. Treatment specified: therapeutic diphenylcyclopropenone sensitization with weekly scalp DPC. TCRdb ran MiXCR on the RACE reads and lists one entry per CDR3 protein. Altogether around 99,000 distinct CDR3 sequences are present, around 12% being singletons, with the ten largest covering less than 2.5%.

This chain connects TRBV11-1 to TRBJ2-1; D not certain. The source was whole blood, collected in connection with sensitization to the hapten diphenylcyclopropenone (DPC). The receptor comes from a woman in her forties with alopecia areata. Some clones in this sample may be carry-over from other donors' samples. CDR3 protein: CASSLLNNEQFF. CDR3 in DNA: TGTGCCAGCAGCTTACTAAACAATGAGCAGTTCTTC.